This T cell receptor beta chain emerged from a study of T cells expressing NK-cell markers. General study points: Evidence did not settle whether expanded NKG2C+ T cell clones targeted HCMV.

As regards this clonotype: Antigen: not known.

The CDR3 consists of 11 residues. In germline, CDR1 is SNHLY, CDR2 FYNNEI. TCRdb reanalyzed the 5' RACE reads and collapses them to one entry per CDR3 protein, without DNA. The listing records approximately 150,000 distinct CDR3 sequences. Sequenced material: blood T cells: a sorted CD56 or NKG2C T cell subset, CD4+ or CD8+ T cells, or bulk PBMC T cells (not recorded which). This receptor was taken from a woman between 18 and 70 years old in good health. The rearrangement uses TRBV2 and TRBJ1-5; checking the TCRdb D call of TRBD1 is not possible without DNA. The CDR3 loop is CASSPGKPQHF.